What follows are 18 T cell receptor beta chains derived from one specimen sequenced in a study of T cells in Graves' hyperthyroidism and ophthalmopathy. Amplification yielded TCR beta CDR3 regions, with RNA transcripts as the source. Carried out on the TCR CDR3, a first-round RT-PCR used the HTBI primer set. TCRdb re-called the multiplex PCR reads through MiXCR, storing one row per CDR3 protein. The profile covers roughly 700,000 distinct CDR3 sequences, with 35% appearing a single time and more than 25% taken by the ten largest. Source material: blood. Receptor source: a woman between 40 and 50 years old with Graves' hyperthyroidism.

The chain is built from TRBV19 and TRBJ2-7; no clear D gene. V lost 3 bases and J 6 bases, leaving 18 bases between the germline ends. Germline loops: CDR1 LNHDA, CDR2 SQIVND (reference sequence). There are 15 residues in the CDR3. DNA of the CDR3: TGTGCCAGTAGTATTGGTTCTTCGGTGGGCGTCGAGCAGTACTTC. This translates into CASSIGSSVGVEQYF.

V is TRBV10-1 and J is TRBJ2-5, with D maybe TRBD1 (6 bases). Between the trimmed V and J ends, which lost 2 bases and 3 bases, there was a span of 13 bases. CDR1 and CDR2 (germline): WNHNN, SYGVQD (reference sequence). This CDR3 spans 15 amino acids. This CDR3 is CASSEGQGTKETQYF. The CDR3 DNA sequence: TGCGCCAGCAGTGAGGGTCAGGGGACCAAAGAGACCCAGTACTTC.

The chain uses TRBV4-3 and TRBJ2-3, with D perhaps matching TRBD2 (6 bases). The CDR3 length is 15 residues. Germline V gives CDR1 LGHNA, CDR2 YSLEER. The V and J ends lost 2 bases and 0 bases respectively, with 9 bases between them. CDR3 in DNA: TGCGCCAGCAGCCAATGGACTACAAGCACAGATACGCAGTATTTT. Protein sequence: CASSQWTTSTDTQYF.

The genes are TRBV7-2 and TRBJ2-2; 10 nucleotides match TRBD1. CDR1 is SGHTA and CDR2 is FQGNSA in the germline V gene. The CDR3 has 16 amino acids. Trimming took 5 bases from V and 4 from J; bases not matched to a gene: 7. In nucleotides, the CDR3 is TGTGCCAGCAGCAGGGGACAGGGGACTAGCACCGGGGAGCTGTTTTTT. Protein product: CASSRGQGTSTGELFF.

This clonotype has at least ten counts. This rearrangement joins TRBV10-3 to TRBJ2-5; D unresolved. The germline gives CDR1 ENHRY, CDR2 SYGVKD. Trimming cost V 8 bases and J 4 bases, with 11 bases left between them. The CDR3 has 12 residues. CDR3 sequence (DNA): TGTGCCATCGGGTATTCGACAGAGACCCAGTACTTC. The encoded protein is CAIGYSTETQYF.

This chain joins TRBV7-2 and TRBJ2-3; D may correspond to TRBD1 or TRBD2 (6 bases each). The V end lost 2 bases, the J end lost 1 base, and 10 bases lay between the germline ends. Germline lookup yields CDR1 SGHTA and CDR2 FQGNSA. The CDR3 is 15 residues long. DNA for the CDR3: TGTGCCAGCAGCTTACAACGGGGGCGCACAGATACGCAGTATTTT. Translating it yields CASSLQRGRTDTQYF.

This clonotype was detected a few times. The CDR3 is CASSSPRVSTYEQYF. CDR3 bases: TGTGCCAGCAGCTCCCCGAGAGTGTCGACCTACGAGCAGTACTTC. The chain couples TRBV7-2 to TRBJ2-7; D call uncertain. V was trimmed by 4 bases and J by 2 bases, leaving 15 bases between them. The germline V gene has CDR1 SGHTA and CDR2 FQGNSA. The CDR3 covers 15 residues.

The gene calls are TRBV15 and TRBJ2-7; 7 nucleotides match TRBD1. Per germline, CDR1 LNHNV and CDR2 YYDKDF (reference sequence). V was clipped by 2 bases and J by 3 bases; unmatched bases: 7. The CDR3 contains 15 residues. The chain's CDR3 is CATSRLPDRNYEQYF. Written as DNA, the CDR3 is TGTGCCACCAGCAGATTACCGGACAGGAACTACGAGCAGTACTTC.

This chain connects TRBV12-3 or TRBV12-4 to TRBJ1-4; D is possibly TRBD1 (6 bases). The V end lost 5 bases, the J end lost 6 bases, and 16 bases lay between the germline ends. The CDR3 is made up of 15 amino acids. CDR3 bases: TGTGCCAGCAGTCGCGTTTCAGGGGTTTATGAAAAACTGTTTTTT. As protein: CASSRVSGVYEKLFF.

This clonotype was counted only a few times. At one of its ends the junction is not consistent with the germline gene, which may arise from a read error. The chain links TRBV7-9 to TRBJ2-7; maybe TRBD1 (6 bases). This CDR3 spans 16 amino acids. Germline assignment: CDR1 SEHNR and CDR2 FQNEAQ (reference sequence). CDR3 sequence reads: CASSLAWGPSPYEQYF. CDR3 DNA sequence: TGCGCCAGCAGCTTGGCCTGGGGGCCCTCTCCCTACGAGCAGTACTTC.

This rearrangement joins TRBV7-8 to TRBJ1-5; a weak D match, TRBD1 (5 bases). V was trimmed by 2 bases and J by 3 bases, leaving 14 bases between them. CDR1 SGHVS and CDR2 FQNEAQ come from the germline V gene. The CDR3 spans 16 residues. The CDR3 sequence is CASSLNPGTLNQPQHF. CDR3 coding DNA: TGTGCCAGCAGCTTAAACCCCGGGACCCTCAATCAGCCCCAGCATTTT.

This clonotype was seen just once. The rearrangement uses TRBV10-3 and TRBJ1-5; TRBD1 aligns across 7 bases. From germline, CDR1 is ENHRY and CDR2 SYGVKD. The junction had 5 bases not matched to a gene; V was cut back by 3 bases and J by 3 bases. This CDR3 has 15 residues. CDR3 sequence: CAISDQGTVNQPQHF. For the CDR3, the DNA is TGTGCCATCAGTGACCAAGGGACAGTCAATCAGCCCCAGCATTTT.

The CDR3 DNA follows: TGCGCCAGCGAGGACGGGACATCGAACACCGGGGAGCTGTTTTTT. Protein: CASEDGTSNTGELFF. The chain combines TRBV10-1 with TRBJ2-2, with D possibly being TRBD1 (6 bases). The CDR3 is made up of 15 amino acids. Trimming removed 8 bases from V and 0 bases from J, with 13 bases in between. CDR1 WNHNN and CDR2 SYGVQD come from the germline V gene (reference sequence).

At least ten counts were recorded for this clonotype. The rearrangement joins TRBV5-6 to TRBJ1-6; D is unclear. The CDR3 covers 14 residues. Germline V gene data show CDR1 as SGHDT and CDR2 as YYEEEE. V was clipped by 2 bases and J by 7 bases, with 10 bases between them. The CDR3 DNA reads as TGTGCCAGCAGCTTAAGATCAATAAATTCACCCCTCCACTTT. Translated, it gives CASSLRSINSPLHF.

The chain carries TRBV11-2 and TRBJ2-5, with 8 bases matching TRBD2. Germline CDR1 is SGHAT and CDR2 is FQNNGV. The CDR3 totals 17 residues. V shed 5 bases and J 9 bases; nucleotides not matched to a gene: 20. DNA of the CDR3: TGTGCCAGCAGCCGATCATACACGGGGGGGGCCGGGGAGGCCCAGTACTTC. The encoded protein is CASSRSYTGGAGEAQYF.

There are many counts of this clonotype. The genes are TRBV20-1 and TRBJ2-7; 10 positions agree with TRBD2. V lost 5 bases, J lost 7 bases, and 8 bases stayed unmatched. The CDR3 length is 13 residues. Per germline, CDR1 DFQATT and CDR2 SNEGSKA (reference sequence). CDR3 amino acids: CSAPLAGVEEQYF. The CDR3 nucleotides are TGCAGTGCTCCTCTAGCGGGGGTAGAAGAGCAGTACTTC.

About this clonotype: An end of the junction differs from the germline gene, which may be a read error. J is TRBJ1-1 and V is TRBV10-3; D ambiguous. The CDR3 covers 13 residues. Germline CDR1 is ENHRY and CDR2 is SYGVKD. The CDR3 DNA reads TGTGTCATCAGTGCCGACCCCTTTTTGAATGCTTTCTTT. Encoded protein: CVISADPFLNAFF.

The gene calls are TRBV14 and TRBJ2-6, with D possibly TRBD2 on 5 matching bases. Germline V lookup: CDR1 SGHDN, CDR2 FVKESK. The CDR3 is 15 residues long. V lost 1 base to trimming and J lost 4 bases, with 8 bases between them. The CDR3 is CASSQVRGGANVLTF. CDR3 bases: TGTGCCAGCAGCCAAGTCCGCGGGGGGGCCAACGTCCTGACTTTC.